The 10 T cell receptor beta chains in this list originate from one sample, sequenced in a study of T-cell memory formation after mild COVID-19. TCRdb reprocessed the 5' RACE reads via MiXCR and lists one record per CDR3 protein. The repertoire holds 550,000 to 600,000 distinct CDR3 sequences, roughly 17% seen once, with about 8.6% in the top ten. Sequencing was done on a sample of PBMCs or a T cell subset sorted from them (not recorded which). These receptors all come from an adult woman who had mild COVID-19 (a few samples of this study predate the infection). Cell type and time point are not known.

The V and J genes are TRBV12-3 or TRBV12-4 and TRBJ1-1; 8 bases are shared with TRBD1. J was trimmed by 5 bases and V by 5 bases; bases with no gene match: 13. The CDR3 consists of 16 residues. The CDR3 DNA follows: TGTGCCAGCAGTCTCAGACTCACAGGGGGGAGAACTGAAGCTTTCTTT. Protein product: CASSLRLTGGRTEAFF.

The rearrangement uses TRBV6-2 or TRBV6-3 and TRBJ1-5, with TRBD1 matching over 7 bases. V shed 4 bases and J 5 bases; nucleotides not matched to a gene: 8. Germline values: CDR1 MNHEY, CDR2 SVGEGT. The CDR3 runs 15 residues. The CDR3, as DNA: TGTGCCAGCAGTTTAGGGGGAGGGGGCCATCAGCCCCAGCATTTT. It encodes CASSLGGGGHQPQHF.

This clonotype turned up a few times. The chain links TRBV7-9 to TRBJ2-7; the D gene is possibly TRBD2 (5 bases). CDR1 is SEHNR and CDR2 is FQNEAQ in the germline V gene (reference sequence). Trimming took off 5 bases at V and 4 bases at J, with 12 bases between the two ends. The length of the CDR3 is 13 residues. CDR3 sequence: CASSLRTGYEQYF. The CDR3, as DNA: TGTGCCAGCAGCCTCCGAACGGGGTACGAGCAGTACTTC.

The chain is built from TRBV5-1 and TRBJ2-3; unclear D gene. Trimming removed 6 bases from V and 2 bases from J, with 13 bases in between. This CDR3 is 14 amino acids long. The V gene's germline CDR1 is SGHRS and CDR2 YFSETQ. CDR3 DNA sequence: TGCGCCAGCACAACGGGCCAGGACACAGATACGCAGTATTTT. Residues: CASTTGQDTDTQYF.

This clonotype was detected only a few times. The J gene is TRBJ1-2, the V gene TRBV5-1; no clear D. This CDR3 comprises 15 residues. Between the trimmed V and J ends, which lost 4 bases and 0 bases, there was a span of 13 bases. The V gene's germline CDR1 is SGHRS and CDR2 YFSETQ. The CDR3 DNA reads as TGCGCCAGCAGCCCACGGACGGTAGCTAACTATGGCTACACCTTC. Amino acids: CASSPRTVANYGYTF.

J is TRBJ2-1 and V is TRBV24-1, with TRBD1 identical over 10 bases. This CDR3 has 17 amino acids. Germline V CDR1 and CDR2: KGHDR, SFDVKD. V lost 2 bases, J lost 2 bases, and 5 bases stayed unmatched. The CDR3 loop reads CATSDSGTGVTYNEQFF. The DNA of the CDR3 is TGTGCCACCAGTGATTCCGGGACAGGGGTTACCTACAATGAGCAGTTCTTC.

This clonotype occurred a few times. The DNA for the CDR3 is TGTGCCTGGAGTCCCCAGGGCACCGGGGAGCTGTTTTTT. Translated, it gives CAWSPQGTGELFF. The chain uses TRBV30 and TRBJ2-2, with a possible D match to TRBD1 (5 bases). The CDR3 sequence is 13 residues long. Germline-derived CDR1 and CDR2 are GTSNPN and SVGIG (reference sequence). V lost 2 bases and J 4 bases, leaving 8 bases between the germline ends.

This clonotype was observed a single time. The gene calls are TRBV3-1 and TRBJ1-6, with D unresolved. This CDR3 is built from 18 residues. CDR1 and CDR2 from the germline V gene are LGHDT and YNNKEL (reference sequence). V lost 0 bases to trimming and J lost 1 base, with 13 bases between them. CDR3 nucleotide sequence: TGTGCCAGCAGCCAAGATGGTGAGGGTTGGTCCTATAATTCACCCCTCCACTTT. Protein product: CASSQDGEGWSYNSPLHF.

The chain combines TRBV7-9 with TRBJ1-1; D not resolved. Germline assignment: CDR1 SEHNR and CDR2 FQNEAQ (reference sequence). This CDR3 comprises 12 residues. The germline V and J ends were trimmed by 2 bases and 7 bases, with 8 bases remaining between them. CDR3 DNA: TGTGCCAGCAGCTTATACAGAGTTGAAGCTTTCTTT. This sequence encodes CASSLYRVEAFF.

This clonotype was counted between two and nine times. This sequence joins TRBV25-1 and TRBJ2-5, with 10 bases that match TRBD2. The length of the CDR3 is 17 residues. The J segment lost 4 bases and the V segment lost 4 bases, leaving 12 bases of the junction unmatched. Germline CDR1 is MGHDK and CDR2 is SYGVNS. Written as DNA, the CDR3 is TGTGCCAGCAGTGCCCCCGAACTAGCGGGAATTGGAGAGACCCAGTACTTC. It yields the protein CASSAPELAGIGETQYF.